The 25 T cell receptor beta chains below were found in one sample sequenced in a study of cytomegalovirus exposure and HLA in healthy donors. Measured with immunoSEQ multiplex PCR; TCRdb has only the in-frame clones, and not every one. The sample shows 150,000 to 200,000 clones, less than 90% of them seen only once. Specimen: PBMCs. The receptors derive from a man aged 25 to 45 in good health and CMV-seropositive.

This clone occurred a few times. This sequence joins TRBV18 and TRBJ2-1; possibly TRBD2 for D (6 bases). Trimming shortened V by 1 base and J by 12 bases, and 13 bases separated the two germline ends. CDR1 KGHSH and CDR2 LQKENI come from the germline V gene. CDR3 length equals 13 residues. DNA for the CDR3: TGTGCCAGCTCACCACTCCGTCGGGAGAGGCAGTTCTTC. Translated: CASSPLRRERQFF.

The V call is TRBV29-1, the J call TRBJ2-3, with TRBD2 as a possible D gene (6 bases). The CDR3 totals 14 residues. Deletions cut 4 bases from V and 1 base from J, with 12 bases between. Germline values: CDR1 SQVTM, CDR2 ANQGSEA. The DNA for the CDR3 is TGCAGCGTTGGGGAGGTCAGGGGCACAGATACGCAGTATTTT. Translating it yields CSVGEVRGTDTQYF.

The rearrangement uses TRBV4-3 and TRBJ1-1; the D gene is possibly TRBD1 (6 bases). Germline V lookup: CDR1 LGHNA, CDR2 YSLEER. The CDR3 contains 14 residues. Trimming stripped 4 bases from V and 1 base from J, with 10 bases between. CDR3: CASSPGASNTEAFF. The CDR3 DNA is TGCGCCAGCAGCCCAGGGGCATCGAACACTGAAGCTTTCTTT.

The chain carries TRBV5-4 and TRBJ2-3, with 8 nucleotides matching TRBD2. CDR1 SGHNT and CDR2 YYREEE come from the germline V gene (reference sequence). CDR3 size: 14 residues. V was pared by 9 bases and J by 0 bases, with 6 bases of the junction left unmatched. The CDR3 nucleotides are TGTGCCATGTACTTAGCGGGGAGCACAGATACGCAGTATTTT. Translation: CAMYLAGSTDTQYF. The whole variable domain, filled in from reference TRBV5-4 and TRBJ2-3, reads ETGVTQSPTHLIKTRGQQVTLRCSSQSGHNTVSWYQQALGQGPQFIFQYYREEENGRGNFPPRFSGLQFPNYSSELNVNALELDDSALYLCAMYLAGSTDTQYFGPGTRLTVL.

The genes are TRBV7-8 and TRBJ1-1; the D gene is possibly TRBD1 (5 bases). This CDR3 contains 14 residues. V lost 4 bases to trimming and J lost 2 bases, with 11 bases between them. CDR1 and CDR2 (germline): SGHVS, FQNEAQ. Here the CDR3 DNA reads TGTGCCAGCAGCTCCTGGGGCACAAACACTGAAGCTTTCTTT. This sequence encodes CASSSWGTNTEAFF. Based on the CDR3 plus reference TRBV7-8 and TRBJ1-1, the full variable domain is GAGVSQSPRYKVAKRGQDVALRCDPISGHVSLFWYQQALGQGPEFLTYFQNEAQLDKSGLPSDRFFAERPEGSVSTLKIQRTQQEDSAVYLCASSSWGTNTEAFFGQGTRLTVV.

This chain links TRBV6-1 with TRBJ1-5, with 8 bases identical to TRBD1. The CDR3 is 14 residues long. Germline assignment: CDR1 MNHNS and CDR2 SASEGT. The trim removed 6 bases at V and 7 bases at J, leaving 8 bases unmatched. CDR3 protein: CASSPGQGSQPQHF. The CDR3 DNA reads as TGTGCCAGCAGCCCAGGACAGGGAAGCCAGCCCCAGCATTTT.

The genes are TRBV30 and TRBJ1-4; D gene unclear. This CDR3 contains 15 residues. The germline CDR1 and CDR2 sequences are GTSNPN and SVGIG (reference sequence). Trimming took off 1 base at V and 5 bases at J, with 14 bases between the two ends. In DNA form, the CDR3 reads TGTGCCTGGAGTGATGCGGCGGCGGGGAATGAAAAACTGTTTTTT. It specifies CAWSDAAAGNEKLFF.

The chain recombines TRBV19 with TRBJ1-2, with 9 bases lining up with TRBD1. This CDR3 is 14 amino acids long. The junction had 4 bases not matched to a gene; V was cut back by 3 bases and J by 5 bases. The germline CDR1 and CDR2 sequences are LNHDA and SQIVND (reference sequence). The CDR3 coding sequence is TGTGCCAGTAGTATCTCGGACAGGGGTTATGGCTACACCTTC. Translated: CASSISDRGYGYTF.

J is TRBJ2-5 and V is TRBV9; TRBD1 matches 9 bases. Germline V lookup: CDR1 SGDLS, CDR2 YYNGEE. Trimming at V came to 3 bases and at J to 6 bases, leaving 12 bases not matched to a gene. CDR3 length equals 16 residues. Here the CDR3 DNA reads TGTGCCAGCAGCGGAATCCTTACAGGGGGCGGACAGACCCAGTACTTC. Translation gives CASSGILTGGGQTQYF.

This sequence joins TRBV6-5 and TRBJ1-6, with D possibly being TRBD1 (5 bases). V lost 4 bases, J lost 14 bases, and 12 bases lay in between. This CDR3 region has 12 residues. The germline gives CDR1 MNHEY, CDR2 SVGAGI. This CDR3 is CASSFADKALHF. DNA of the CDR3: TGTGCCAGCAGTTTTGCGGACAAGGCCCTCCACTTT.

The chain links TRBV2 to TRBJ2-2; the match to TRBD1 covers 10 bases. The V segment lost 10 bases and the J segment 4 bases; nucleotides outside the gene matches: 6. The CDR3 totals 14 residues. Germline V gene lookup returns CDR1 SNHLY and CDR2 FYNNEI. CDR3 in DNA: TGTGCCACGGTCCGACAGGGGGCCACCGGGGAGCTGTTTTTT. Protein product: CATVRQGATGELFF.

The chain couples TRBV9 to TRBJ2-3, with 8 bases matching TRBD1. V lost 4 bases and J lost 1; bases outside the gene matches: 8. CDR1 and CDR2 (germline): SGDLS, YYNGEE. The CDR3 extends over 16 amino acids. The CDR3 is CASSLFGQGGTDTQYF. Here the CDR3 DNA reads TGTGCCAGCAGCTTATTCGGACAGGGTGGCACAGATACGCAGTATTTT.

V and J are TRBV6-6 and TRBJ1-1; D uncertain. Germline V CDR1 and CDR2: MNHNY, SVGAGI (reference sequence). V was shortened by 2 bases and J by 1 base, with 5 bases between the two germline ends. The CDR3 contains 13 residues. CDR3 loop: CASSYTENTEAFF. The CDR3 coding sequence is TGTGCCAGCAGTTACACAGAGAACACTGAAGCTTTCTTT.

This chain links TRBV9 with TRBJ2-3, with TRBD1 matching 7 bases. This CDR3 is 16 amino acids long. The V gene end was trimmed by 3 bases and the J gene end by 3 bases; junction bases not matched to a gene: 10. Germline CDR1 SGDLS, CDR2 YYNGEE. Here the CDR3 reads CASSANTGDGTDTQYF. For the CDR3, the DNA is TGTGCCAGCAGCGCTAACACAGGGGATGGGACAGATACGCAGTATTTT.

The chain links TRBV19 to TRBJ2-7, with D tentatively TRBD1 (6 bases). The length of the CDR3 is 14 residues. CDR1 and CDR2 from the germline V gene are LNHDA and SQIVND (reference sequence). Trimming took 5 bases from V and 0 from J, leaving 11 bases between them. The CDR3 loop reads CASSLRQDSYEQYF. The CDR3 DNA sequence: TGTGCCAGTAGTCTAAGACAGGACTCCTACGAGCAGTACTTC.

The CDR3 sequence is CASSPPGQEYPPLHF. The CDR3 DNA reads TGTGCCAGCAGCCCCCCGGGACAGGAATATCCACCCCTCCACTTT. The chain joins TRBV5-5 to TRBJ1-6; 8 nucleotides match TRBD1. Germline V gene sequence: CDR1 SGHKS, CDR2 YYEKEE (reference sequence). The trim removed 4 bases at V and 11 bases at J, leaving 11 bases unmatched. The CDR3 spans 15 residues. The entire variable domain, with the rest obtained from reference TRBV5-5 and TRBJ1-6, is as follows: DAGVTQSPTHLIKTRGQQVTLRCSPISGHKSVSWYQQVLGQGPQFIFQYYEKEERGRGNFPDRFSARQFPNYSSELNVNALLLGDSALYLCASSPPGQEYPPLHFGNGTRLTVT.

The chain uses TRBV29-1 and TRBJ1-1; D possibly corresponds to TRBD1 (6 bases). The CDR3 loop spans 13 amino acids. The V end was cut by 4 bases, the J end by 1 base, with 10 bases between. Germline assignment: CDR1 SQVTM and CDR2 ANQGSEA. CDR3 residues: CSVVVTGNTEAFF. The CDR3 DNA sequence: TGCAGCGTTGTCGTGACAGGGAACACTGAAGCTTTCTTT.

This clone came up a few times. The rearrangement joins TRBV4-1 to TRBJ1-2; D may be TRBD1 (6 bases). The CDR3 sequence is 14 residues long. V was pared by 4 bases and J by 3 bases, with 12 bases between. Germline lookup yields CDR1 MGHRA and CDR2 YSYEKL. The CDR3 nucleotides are TGCGCCAGCAGCCTCTGGACAGAAGACTATGGCTACACCTTC. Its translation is CASSLWTEDYGYTF.

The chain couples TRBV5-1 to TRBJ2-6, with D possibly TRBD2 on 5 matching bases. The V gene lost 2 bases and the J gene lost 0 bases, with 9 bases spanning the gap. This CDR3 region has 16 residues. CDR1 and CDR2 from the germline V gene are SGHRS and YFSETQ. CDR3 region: CASSFGDFSGANVLTF. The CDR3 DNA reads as TGCGCCAGCAGCTTCGGGGATTTCTCTGGGGCCAACGTCCTGACTTTC.

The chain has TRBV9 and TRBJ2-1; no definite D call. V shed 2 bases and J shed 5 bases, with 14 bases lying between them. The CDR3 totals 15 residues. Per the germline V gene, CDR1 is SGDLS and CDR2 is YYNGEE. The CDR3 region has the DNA TGTGCCAGCAGCGTCTCTAGTATCCCTGACAATGAGCAGTTCTTC. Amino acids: CASSVSSIPDNEQFF. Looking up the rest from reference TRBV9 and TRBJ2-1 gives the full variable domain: DSGVTQTPKHLITATGQRVTLRCSPRSGDLSVYWYQQSLDQGLQFLIQYYNGEERAKGNILERFSAQQFPDLHSELNLSSLELGDSALYFCASSVSSIPDNEQFFGPGTRLTVL.

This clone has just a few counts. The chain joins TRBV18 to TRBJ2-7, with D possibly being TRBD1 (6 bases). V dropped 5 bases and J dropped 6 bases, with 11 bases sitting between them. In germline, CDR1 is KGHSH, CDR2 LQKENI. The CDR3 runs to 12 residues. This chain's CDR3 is CASSEDSGEQYF. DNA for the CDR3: TGTGCCAGCTCAGAGGACAGCGGCGAGCAGTACTTC. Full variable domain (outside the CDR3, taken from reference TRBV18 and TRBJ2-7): NAGVMQNPRHLVRRRGQEARLRCSPMKGHSHVYWYRQLPEEGLKFMVYLQKENIIDESGMPKERFSAEFPKEGPSILRIQQVVRGDSAAYFCASSEDSGEQYFGPGTRLTVT.

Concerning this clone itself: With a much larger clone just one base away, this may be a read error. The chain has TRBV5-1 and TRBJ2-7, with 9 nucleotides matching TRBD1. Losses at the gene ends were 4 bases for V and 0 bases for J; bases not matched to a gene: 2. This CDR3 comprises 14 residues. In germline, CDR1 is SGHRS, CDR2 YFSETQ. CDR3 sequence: CASSPGQGSYEQYF. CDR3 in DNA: TGCGCCAGCAGCCCGGGACAGGGCTCCTACGAGCAGTACTTC.

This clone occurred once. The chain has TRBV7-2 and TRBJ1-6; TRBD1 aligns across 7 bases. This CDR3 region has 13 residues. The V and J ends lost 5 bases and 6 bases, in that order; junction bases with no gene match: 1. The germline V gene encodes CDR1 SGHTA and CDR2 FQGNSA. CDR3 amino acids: CASSRDSNSPLHF. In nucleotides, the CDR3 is TGTGCCAGCAGCCGGGACAGTAATTCACCCCTCCACTTT.

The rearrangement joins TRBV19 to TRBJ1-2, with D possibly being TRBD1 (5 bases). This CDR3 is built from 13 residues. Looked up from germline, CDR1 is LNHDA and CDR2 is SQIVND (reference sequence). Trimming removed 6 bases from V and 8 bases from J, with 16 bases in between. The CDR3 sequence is CASSRKVGGGYTF. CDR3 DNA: TGTGCCAGTAGCAGAAAGGTCGGGGGGGGCTACACCTTC.

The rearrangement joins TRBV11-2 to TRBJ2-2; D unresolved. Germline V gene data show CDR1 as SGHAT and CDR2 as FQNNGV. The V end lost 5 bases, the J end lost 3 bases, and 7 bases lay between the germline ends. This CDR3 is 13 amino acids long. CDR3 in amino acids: CASSQLHTGELFF. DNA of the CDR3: TGTGCCAGCAGCCAACTGCACACCGGGGAGCTGTTTTTT.